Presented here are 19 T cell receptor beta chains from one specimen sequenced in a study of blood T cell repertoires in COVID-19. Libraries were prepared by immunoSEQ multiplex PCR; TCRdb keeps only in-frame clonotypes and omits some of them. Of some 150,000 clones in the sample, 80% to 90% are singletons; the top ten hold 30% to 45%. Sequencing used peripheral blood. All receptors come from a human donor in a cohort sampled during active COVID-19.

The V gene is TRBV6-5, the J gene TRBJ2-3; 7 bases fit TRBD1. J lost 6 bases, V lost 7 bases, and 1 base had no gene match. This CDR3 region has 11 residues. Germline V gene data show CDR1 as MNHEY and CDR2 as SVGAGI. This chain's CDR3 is CASKGADTQYF. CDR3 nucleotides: TGTGCCAGCAAGGGGGCTGATACGCAGTATTTT.

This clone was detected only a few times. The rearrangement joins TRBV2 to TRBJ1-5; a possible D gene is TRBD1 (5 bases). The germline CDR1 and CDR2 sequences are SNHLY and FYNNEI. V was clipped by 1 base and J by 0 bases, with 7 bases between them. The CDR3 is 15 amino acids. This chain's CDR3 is CASSEGGISNQPQHF. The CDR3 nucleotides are TGTGCCAGCAGTGAAGGGGGCATTAGCAATCAGCCCCAGCATTTT.

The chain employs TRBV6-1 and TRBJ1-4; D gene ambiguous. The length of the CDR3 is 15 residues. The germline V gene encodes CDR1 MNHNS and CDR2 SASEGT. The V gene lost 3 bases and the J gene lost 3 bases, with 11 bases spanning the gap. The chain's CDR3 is CASSDRGGPNEKLFF. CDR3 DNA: TGTGCCAGCAGTGACCGTGGAGGACCTAATGAAAAACTGTTTTTT.

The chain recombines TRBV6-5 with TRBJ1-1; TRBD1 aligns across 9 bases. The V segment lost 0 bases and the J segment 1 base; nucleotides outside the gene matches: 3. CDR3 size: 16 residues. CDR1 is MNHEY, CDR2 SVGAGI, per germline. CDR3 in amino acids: CASSYSPGQGNTEAFF. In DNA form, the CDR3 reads TGTGCCAGCAGTTACTCCCCGGGACAGGGGAACACTGAAGCTTTCTTT.

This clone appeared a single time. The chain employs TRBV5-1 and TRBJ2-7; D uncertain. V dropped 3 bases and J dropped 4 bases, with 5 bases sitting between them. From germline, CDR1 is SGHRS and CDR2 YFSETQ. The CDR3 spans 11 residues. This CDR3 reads CASSSAYEQYF. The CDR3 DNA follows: TGCGCCAGCAGCTCAGCGTACGAGCAGTACTTC.

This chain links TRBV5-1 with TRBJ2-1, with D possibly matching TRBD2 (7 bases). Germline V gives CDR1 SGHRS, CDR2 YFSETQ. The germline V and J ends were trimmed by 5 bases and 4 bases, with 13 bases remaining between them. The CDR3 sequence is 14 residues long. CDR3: CASRRGGEYNEQFF. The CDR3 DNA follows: TGCGCCAGCAGAAGAGGGGGGGAGTACAATGAGCAGTTCTTC.

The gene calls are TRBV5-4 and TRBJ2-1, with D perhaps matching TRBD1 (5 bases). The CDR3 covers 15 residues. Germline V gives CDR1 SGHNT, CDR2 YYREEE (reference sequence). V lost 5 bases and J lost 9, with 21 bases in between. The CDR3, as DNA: TGTGCCAGCAGACCCGACTTAAGGGGAAGGGGTGAGCAGTTCTTC. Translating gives CASRPDLRGRGEQFF.

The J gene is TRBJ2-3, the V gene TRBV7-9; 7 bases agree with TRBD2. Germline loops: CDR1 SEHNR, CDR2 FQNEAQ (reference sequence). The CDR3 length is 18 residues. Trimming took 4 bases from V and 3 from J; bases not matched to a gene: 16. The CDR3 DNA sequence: TGTGCCAGCAGCTCCGGCTGGGCGGGGAGGGGAAAAACAGATACGCAGTATTTT. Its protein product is CASSSGWAGRGKTDTQYF.

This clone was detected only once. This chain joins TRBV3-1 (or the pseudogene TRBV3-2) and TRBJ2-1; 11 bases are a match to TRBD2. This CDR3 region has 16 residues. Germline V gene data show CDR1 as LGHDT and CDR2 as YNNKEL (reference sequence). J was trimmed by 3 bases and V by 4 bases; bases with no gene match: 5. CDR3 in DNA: TGTGCCAGCAGCCCTCCGGGACTAGCGGTCTACAATGAGCAGTTCTTC. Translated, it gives CASSPPGLAVYNEQFF.

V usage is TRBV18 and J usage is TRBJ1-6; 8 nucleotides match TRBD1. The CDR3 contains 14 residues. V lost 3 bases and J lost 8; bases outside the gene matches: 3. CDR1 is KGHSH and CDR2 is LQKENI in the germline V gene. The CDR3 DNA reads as TGTGCCAGCTCACCCTTGGACAGGGATTCACCCCTCCACTTT. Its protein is CASSPLDRDSPLHF.

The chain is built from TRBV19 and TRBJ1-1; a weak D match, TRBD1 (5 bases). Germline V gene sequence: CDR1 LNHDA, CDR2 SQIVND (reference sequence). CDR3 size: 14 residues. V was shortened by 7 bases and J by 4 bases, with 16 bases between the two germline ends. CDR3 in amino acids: CASTREPGGTEAFF. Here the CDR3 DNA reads TGTGCCAGTACCCGGGAGCCCGGGGGCACTGAAGCTTTCTTT.

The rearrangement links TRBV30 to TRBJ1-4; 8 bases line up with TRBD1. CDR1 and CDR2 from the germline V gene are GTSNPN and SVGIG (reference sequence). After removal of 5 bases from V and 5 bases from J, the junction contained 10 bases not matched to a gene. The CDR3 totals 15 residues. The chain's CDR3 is CAWRLTRQGNEKLFF. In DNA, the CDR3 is TGTGCCTGGCGCTTAACAAGACAGGGGAATGAAAAACTGTTTTTT. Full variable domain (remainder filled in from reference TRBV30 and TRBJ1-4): SQTIHQWPATLVQPVGSPLSLECTVEGTSNPNLYWYRQAAGRGLQLLFYSVGIGQISSEVPQNLSASRPQDRQFILSSKKLLLSDSGFYLCAWRLTRQGNEKLFFGSGTQLSVL.

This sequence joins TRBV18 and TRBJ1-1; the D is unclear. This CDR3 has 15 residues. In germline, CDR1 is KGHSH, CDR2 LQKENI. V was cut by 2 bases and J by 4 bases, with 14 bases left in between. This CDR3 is CASSPVQSRGTEAFF. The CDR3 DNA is TGTGCCAGCTCACCAGTTCAGAGTCGGGGCACTGAAGCTTTCTTT.

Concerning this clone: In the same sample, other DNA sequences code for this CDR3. CDR3 coding DNA: TGTGCCAGCAGTTACATCCGGACAGGGGGCAACTATGGCTACACCTTC. Protein sequence: CASSYIRTGGNYGYTF. The chain links TRBV6-5 to TRBJ1-2; 11 nucleotides agree with TRBD1. Germline CDR1 and CDR2: MNHEY and SVGAGI. The CDR3 runs 16 residues. V shed 2 bases, J shed 2 bases, and the junction held 4 bases outside the gene matches.

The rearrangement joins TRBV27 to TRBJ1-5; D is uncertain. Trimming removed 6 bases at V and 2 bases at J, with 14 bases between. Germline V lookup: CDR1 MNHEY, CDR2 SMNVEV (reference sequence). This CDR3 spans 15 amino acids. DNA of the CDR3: TGTGCCAGCAGCCCCACTCCCCCGGGCAATCAGCCCCAGCATTTT. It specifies CASSPTPPGNQPQHF.

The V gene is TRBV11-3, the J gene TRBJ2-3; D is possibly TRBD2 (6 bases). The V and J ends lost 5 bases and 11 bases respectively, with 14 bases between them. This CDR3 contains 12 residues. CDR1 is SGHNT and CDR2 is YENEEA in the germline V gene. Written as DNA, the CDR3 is TGTGCCAGCAGCCCTTGGGGAGGCCAGCAGTATTTT. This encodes CASSPWGGQQYF. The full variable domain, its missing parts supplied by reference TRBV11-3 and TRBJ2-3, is EAGVVQSPRYKIIEKKQPVAFWCNPISGHNTLYWYLQNLGQGPELLIRYENEEAVDDSQLPKDRFSAERLKGVDSTLKIQPAELGDSAVYLCASSPWGGQQYFGPGTRLTVL.

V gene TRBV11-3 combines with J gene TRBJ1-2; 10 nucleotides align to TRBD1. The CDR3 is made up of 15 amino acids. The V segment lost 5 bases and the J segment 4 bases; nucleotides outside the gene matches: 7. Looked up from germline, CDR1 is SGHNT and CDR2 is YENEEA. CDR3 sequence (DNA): TGTGCCAGCAGCCCGCCGGGACAGGGGAGCTATGGCTACACCTTC. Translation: CASSPPGQGSYGYTF.

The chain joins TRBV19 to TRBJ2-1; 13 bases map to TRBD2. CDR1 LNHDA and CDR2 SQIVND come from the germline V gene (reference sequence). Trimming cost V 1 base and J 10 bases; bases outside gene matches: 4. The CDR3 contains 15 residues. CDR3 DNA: TGTGCCAGTAGTATAGCTACGGGACTAGCGGGAGAGCAGTTCTTC. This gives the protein CASSIATGLAGEQFF.

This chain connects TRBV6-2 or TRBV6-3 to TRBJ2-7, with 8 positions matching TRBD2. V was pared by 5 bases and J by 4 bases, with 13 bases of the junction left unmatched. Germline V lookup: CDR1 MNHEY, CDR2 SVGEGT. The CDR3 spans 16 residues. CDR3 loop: CASSGPLAVLGYEQYF. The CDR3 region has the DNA TGTGCCAGCAGTGGCCCACTAGCGGTCCTCGGATACGAGCAGTACTTC.